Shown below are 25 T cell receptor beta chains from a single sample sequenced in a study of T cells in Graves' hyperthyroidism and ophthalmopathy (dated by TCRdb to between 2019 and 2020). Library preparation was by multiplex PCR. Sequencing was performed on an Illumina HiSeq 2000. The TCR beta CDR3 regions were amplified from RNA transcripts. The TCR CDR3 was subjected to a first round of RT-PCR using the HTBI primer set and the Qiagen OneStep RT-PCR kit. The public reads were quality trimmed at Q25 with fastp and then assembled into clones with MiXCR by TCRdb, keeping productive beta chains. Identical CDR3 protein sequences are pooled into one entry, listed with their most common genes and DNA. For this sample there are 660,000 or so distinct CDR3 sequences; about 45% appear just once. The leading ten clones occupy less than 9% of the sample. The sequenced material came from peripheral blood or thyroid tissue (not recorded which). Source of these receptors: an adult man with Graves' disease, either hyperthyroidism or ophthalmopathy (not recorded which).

This CDR3 is CASSEPTGGRGTQYF. The CDR3 DNA follows: TGTGCCAGCAGTGAACCGACAGGGGGAAGAGGGACCCAGTACTTC. V usage is TRBV2 and J usage is TRBJ2-5; 9 bases map to TRBD1. Trimming took 2 bases from V and 7 from J; bases not matched to a gene: 8. Looked up from germline, CDR1 is SNHLY and CDR2 is FYNNEI. The CDR3 has 15 residues. Full variable domain (missing parts from reference TRBV2 and TRBJ2-5): EPEVTQTPSHQVTQMGQEVILRCVPISNHLYFYWYRQILGQKVEFLVSFYNNEISEKSEIFDDQFSVERPDGSNFTLKIRSTKLEDSAMYFCASSEPTGGRGTQYFGPGTRLLVL.

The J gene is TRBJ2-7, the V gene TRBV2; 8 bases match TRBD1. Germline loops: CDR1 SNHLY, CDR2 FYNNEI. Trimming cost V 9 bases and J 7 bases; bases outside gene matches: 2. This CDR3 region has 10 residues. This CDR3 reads CARRQGEQYF. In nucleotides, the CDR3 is TGTGCCAGAAGACAGGGGGAGCAGTACTTC.

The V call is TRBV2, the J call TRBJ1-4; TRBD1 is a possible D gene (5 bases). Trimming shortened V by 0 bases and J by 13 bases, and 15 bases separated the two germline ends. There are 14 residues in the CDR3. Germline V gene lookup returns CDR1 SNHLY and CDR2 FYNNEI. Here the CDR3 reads CASSEAVQGVSLFF. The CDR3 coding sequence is TGTGCCAGCAGTGAAGCAGTGCAGGGAGTATCACTGTTTTTT.

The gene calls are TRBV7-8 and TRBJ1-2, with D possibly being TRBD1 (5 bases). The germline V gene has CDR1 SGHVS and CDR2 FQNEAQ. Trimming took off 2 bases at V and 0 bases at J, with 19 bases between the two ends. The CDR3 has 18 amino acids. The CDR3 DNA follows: TGTGCCAGCAGCTTAATATTTCAGGGCCCCTATTCTAACTATGGCTACACCTTC. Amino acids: CASSLIFQGPYSNYGYTF.

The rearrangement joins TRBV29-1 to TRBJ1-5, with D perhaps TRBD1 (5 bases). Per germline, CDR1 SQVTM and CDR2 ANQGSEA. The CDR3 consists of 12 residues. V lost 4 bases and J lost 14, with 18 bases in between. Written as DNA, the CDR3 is TGCAGCGTTGTCCCCCCGCGCAGGGTCGAGCATTTT. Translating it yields CSVVPPRRVEHF.

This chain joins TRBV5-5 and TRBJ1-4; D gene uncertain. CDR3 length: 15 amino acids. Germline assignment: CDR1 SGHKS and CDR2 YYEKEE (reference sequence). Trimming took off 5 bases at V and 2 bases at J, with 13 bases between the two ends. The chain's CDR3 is CASRPLGRTNEKLFF. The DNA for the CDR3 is TGTGCCAGCAGGCCCCTAGGGCGGACTAATGAAAAACTGTTTTTT.

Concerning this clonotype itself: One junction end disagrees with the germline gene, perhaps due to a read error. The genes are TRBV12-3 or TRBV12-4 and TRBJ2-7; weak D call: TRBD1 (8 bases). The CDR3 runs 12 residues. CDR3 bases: TGTGCCAGCAGTGCCACGACAGGGGAGGGGGACTTC. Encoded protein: CASSATTGEGDF.

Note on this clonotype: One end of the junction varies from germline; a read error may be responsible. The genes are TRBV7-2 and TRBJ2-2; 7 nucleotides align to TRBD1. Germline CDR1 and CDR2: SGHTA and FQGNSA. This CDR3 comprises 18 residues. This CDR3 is CASSLTRQGVFGHGELFF. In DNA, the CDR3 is TGCGCCAGCAGCTTAACCAGACAGGGAGTTTTTGGGCACGGGGAGCTGTTTTTT. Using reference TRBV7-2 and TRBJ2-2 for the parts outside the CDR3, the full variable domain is GAGVSQSPSNKVTEKGKDVELRCDPISGHTALYWYRQSLGQGLEFLIYFQGNSAPDKSGLPSDRFSAERTGGSVSTLTIQRTQQEDSAVYLCASSLTRQGVFGHGELFFGEGSRLTVL.

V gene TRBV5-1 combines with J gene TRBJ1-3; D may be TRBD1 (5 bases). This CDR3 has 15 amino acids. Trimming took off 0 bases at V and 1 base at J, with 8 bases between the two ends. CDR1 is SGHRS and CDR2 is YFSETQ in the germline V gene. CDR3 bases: TGCGCCAGCAGCTTGGCCAGGGCTTCTGGAAACACCATATATTTT. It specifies CASSLARASGNTIYF. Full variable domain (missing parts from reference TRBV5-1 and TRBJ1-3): KAGVTQTPRYLIKTRGQQVTLSCSPISGHRSVSWYQQTPGQGLQFLFEYFSETQRNKGNFPGRFSGRQFSNSRSEMNVSTLELGDSALYLCASSLARASGNTIYFGEGSWLTVV.

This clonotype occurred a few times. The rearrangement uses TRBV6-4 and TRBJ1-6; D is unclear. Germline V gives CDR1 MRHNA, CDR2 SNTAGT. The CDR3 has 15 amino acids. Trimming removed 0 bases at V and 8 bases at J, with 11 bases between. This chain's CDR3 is CASSDSFTRDSPLHF. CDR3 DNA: TGTGCCAGCAGTGACTCGTTTACACGGGATTCACCCCTCCACTTT.

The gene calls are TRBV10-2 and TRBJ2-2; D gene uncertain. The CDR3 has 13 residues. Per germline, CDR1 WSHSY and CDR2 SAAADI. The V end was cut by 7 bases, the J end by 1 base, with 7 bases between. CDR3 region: CASTWGNTGELFF. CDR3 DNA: TGCGCCAGCACATGGGGGAACACCGGGGAGCTGTTTTTT.

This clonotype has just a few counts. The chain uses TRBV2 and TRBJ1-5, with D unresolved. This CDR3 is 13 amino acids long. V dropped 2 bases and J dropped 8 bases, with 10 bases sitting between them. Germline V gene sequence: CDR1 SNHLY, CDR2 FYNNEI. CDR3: CASSEMGIKPQHF. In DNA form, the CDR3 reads TGTGCCAGCAGTGAAATGGGTATCAAGCCCCAGCATTTT.

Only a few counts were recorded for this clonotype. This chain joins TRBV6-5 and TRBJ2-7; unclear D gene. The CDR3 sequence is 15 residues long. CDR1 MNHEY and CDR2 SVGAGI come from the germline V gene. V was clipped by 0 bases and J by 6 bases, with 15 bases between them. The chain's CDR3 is CASSYSFSEFGEQYF. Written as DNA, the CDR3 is TGTGCCAGCAGTTACTCGTTTTCGGAGTTCGGCGAGCAGTACTTC.

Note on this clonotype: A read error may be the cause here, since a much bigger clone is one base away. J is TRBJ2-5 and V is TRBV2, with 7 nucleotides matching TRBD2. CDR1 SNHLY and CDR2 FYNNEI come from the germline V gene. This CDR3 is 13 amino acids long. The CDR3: CASGGTTQETQCF. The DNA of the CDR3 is TGTGCCAGCGGAGGGACTACCCAAGAGACCCAGTGCTTC. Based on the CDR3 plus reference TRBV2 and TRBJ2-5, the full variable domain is EPEVTQTPSHQVTQMGQEVILRCVPISNHLYFYWYRQILGQKVEFLVSFYNNEISEKSEIFDDQFSVERPDGSNFTLKIRSTKLEDSAMYFCASGGTTQETQCFGPGTRLLVL.

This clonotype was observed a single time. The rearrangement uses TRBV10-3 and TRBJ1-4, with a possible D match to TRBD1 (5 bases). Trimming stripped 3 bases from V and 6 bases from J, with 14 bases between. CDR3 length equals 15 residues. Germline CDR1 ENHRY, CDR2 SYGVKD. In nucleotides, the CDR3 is TGTGCCATCAGTGAATCGGACATTAGTTATGAAAAACTGTTTTTT. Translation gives CAISESDISYEKLFF.

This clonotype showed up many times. CDR3 sequence reads: CASSLGDSYGYTF. For the CDR3, the DNA is TGTGCCAGCAGCTTGGGGGACAGTTATGGCTACACCTTC. The chain carries TRBV5-6 and TRBJ1-2, with 7 bases matching TRBD1. The CDR3 length is 13 residues. From germline, CDR1 is SGHDT and CDR2 YYEEEE. V lost 0 bases and J lost 5; bases outside the gene matches: 1.

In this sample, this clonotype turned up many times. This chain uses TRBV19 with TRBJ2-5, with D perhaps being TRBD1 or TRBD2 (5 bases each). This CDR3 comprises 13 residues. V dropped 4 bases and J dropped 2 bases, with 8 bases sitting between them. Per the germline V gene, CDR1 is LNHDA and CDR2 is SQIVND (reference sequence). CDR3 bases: TGTGCCAGTAGTAGCGAGGGGCAAGAGACCCAGTACTTC. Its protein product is CASSSEGQETQYF.

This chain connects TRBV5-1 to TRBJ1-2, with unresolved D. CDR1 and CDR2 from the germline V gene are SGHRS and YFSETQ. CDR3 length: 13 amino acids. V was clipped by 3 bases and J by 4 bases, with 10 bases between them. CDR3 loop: CASSSGTLYGYTF. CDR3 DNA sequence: TGCGCCAGCAGCTCGGGAACTCTCTATGGCTACACCTTC.

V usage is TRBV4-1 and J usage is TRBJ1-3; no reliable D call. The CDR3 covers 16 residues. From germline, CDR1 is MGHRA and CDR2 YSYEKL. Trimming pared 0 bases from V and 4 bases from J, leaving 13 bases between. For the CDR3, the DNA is TGCGCCAGCAGCCAAGACATCGCACGGTTCGGAAACACCATATATTTT. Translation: CASSQDIARFGNTIYF.

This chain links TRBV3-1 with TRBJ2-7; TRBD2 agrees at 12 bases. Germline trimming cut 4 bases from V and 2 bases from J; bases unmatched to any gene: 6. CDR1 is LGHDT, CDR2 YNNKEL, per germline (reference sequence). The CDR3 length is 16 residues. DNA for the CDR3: TGTGCCAGCAGCCGAGGATGGACTAGCGGGACCTACGAGCAGTACTTC. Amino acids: CASSRGWTSGTYEQYF.

This CDR3 reads CASLVGVAGEQYF. In DNA form, the CDR3 reads TGTGCCAGCTTGGTTGGGGTCGCGGGCGAGCAGTACTTC. This sequence joins TRBV12-3 or TRBV12-4 and TRBJ2-7; D is perhaps TRBD2 (5 bases). Deletions cut 8 bases from V and 6 bases from J, with 17 bases between. This CDR3 is built from 13 residues.

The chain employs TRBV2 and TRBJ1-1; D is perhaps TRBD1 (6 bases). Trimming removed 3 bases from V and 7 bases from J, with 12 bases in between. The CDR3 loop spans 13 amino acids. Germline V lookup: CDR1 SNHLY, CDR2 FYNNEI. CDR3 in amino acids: CASSEGGGSEAFF. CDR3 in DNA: TGTGCCAGCAGTGAGGGGGGGGGCAGTGAAGCTTTCTTT.

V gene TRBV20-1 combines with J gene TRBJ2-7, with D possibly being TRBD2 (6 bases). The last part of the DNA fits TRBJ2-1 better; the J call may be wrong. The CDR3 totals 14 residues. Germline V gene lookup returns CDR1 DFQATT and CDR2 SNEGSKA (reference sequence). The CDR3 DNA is TGCAGTGCTGAGCCCGGGACTGGCTACAATGAGCAGTTCTTC. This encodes CSAEPGTGYNEQFF.

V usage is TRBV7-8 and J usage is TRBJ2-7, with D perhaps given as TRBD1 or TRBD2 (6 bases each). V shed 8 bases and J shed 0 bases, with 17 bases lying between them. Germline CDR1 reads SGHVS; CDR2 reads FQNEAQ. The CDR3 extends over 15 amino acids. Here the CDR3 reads CASGARGASSYEQYF. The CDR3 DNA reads TGTGCCAGCGGAGCTAGGGGGGCCTCCTCCTACGAGCAGTACTTC.

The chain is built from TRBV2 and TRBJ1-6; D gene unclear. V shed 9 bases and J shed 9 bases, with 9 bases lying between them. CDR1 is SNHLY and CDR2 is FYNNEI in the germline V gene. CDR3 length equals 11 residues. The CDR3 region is CASGPGSPLHF. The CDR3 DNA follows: TGTGCCAGTGGCCCGGGTTCACCCCTCCACTTT.